This T cell receptor (beta chain) was observed in a study of T cells in Graves' hyperthyroidism and ophthalmopathy (dated by TCRdb to between 2018 and 2021). Regarding the study in general: Peripheral blood samples were taken at initial diagnosis, before any treatment was given. To identify distinguishing TCR V-J signatures, a discovery cohort of 100 or so patients was used, comprising 40 to 45 with Graves' ophthalmopathy and under 60 with stable Graves' hyperthyroidism. Prospective prediction of ophthalmopathy was tested in an independent validation cohort consisting of 18 hyperthyroidism patients and approximately 16 patients who later progressed to ophthalmopathy. The 100 discovery patients were randomly split 7:3 into training and test sets. In addition, the study compared T-cell repertoires in thyroid tissue and in blood from roughly 6 Graves' hyperthyroidism patients. Once sampling was done, hyperthyroidism patients were given methimazole at a starting dose of 30 mg daily, whereas ophthalmopathy patients were given high-dose intravenous methylprednisolone. TCR Vbeta CDR3 sequencing of 135 peripheral blood samples (over 40 ophthalmopathy, about 75 hyperthyroidism and about 17 progressor patients) is reported in the paper.

A patient counted as having stable Graves' hyperthyroidism if no progression to ophthalmopathy occurred over 18 months of follow-up. Hyperthyroidism patients were newly diagnosed, with disease duration under 2 months, and aged 18 to 65 years. Patients with uncontrolled infections, other autoimmune diseases, pregnancy or lactation were excluded. Diagnoses relied on clinical symptoms, serum thyroxine and TRAb, thyroid ultrasound and orbital computed tomography. PBMCs were isolated from 7.5 to 10 ml of fresh peripheral blood by Ficoll-Paque density gradient centrifugation. Total RNA was extracted with Trizol reagent, and quality was checked on an Agilent 2100 Bioanalyzer. This clonotype was detected many times. The specificity of this receptor is unknown. Per-base quality was not reported, and no clone a single base away is much larger than it. The TCR beta CDR3 regions were amplified from RNA transcripts. The first round of RT-PCR for the TCR CDR3 was performed with the HTBI primer set and the Qiagen OneStep RT-PCR kit. A second multiplex PCR round built the libraries, followed by size selection and purification. Paired-end sequencing of the libraries was performed with 100 bp reads on an Illumina HiSeq2000. The study's processing was this. SOAPnuke was used to process the raw data, removing reads that contained adapters or uncalled bases, had a mean Phred below 15, or lacked an exact match to the constant primer or identifier. COPE v1.2.5 was used to merge the high-quality paired reads, and each unique nucleotide sequence was defined as a clonotype. Clonotypes were aligned to IMGT TRBV, TRBD and TRBJ reference segments using MiTCR v1.1. The analysis included only V-J combinations with a frequency above 0.0001, which together covered roughly 99% of the repertoires. A TCS score was defined as the ratio between F50 (clonal expansion) and ExV (chaos), using BLOSUM62-based TCRdist between CDR3 peptides within each V-J. Welch's t-statistics and random forest reduced roughly 500 V-J features to 10 to 15, which were used in a naive Bayes classifier (R e1071). The Morisita-Horn index was used to measure how similar the thyroid and blood repertoires were. Starting from the raw public reads, TCRdb applied fastp trimming at Q25, assembled clones with MiXCR and retained in-frame beta chains. Rows are unified per CDR3 protein, each entry keeping the most common DNA and genes. The V and J calls and clone size are TCRdb's, not the authors'. Within this sample are roughly 800,000 distinct CDR3 sequences, with roughly 40% of them counted one time only. Together, the top ten hold 8% to 9% of the sample.

Beyond this particular receptor, the publication reports: In validation, the model predicted progression to ophthalmopathy with over 65% sensitivity and 72.22% specificity, a median of 6.5 months before onset. In cross-validation, a model built on a 13 V-J signature told ophthalmopathy apart from stable hyperthyroidism with 85% to 90% sensitivity and 81% to 82% specificity, and in testing the same model reached 80%/75%. Sample size was not statistically predetermined, and investigators were not blinded to group allocation. Most expanded thyroid clonotypes (frequency above 0.001) were also found in blood, which suggests that blood repertoires may mirror thyroid immune responses.

This clonotype was sampled from a young man with Graves' hyperthyroidism. The sequenced material came from blood.

The CDR3 here reads CATSTAFSGNTIYF. The DNA sequence reads TGTGCCACCAGCACAGCATTCTCTGGAAACACCATATATTTT. The chain joins TRBV15 to TRBJ1-3; too little of a D gene remains to name it. Its CDR3 holds 14 amino acids, cysteine through phenylalanine. The sequence is cut down to CDR3 DNA, 42 bases in frame from base 1. Deletion took 4 bases off V and 0 bases off J, with a span of 7 bases between the germline ends. For CDR1 and CDR2, the germline V gene (reference sequence) lists LNHNV and YYDKDF.